This T cell receptor (beta chain) was sequenced for a study of OX40 agonist ivuxolimab in advanced cancers. Study in general: Patients received the agonistic anti-OX40 (CD134) antibody ivuxolimab. The mean age was approximately 60 years, ranging from 23 to 79, with over 70% of participants male. Study outcomes and limitations: Researchers did not establish what antigens the expanded peripheral T cells target.

Profiled with immunoSEQ multiplex PCR; TCRdb holds only in-frame clones, not every one. The sample includes approximately 100,000 clones, around 82% seen only once; the top ten take 3% to 4%. V gave up 3 bases and J gave up 6 bases; unmatched junction bases: 10. The germline V gene has CDR1 SGHNT and CDR2 YYREEE (reference sequence). This CDR3 is built from 16 residues. As to this clone: Its cognate antigen is unknown.

The sequencing used CD4+ or CD8+ T cells sorted from blood, collected in a trial of the OX40 agonist ivuxolimab. V gene TRBV5-4 combines with J gene TRBJ2-2; 8 positions agree with TRBD2. The sequence derives from an adult with an advanced solid tumor such as melanoma, head and neck, liver or kidney cancer. CDR3 coding DNA: TGTGCCAGCAGCTCGGGAGGGCAGGCTATGGCCGGGGAGCTGTTTTTT. This encodes CASSSGGQAMAGELFF.